This T cell receptor (beta chain) was identified in a study of blood T cell repertoires in COVID-19. The overall study: Samples representing acute and convalescent COVID-19 were sourced from the United States, Italy and Spain. The analysed material was cDNA or gDNA that came from T cells, B-cell-depleted T cells, or PBMCs.

Germline CDR1 reads LNHDA; CDR2 reads SQIVND (reference sequence). The V segment lost 6 bases and the J segment 7 bases; nucleotides outside the gene matches: 10. The CDR3 runs 14 residues. Per the study methods: Nucleated cell counts were estimated from reference gene primer amplification. The protocol was immunoSEQ multiplex PCR, while the TCRdb copy is restricted to in-frame clones and leaves out a portion. V, J and clone size reflect that table, while D and trimming were determined from the DNA. The sample has tens of thousands of clones; about 89% are singletons. Source material: peripheral blood. The clonotype originates from a man aged 55 to 70 with acute or convalescent COVID-19. This chain uses TRBV19 with TRBJ1-2; TRBD1 aligns across 8 bases. CDR3 in amino acids: CASRPGQGNRGYTF. CDR3 coding DNA: TGTGCCAGTAGACCCGGACAGGGTAACCGTGGCTACACCTTC.